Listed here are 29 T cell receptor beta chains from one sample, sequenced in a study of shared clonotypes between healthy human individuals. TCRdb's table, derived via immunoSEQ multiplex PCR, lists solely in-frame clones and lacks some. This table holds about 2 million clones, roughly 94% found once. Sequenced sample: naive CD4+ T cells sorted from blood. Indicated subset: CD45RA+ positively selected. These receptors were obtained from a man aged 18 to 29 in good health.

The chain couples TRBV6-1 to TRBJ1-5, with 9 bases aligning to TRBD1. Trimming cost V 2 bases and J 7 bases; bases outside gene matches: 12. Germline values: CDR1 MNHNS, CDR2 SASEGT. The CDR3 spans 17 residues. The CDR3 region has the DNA TGTGCCAGCAGTGAAAAACCGGGACAGGGAAACGGACAGCCCCAGCATTTT. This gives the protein CASSEKPGQGNGQPQHF.

The CDR3 spells CASSEALGQMDEQYF. The CDR3 nucleotides read TGTGCCAGCAGTGAAGCGCTCGGACAGATGGACGAGCAGTACTTC. The chain recombines TRBV6-1 with TRBJ2-7, with a possible D match to TRBD1 (6 bases). This CDR3 spans 15 amino acids. Per germline, CDR1 MNHNS and CDR2 SASEGT. Trimming took 0 bases from V and 5 from J, leaving 14 bases between them.

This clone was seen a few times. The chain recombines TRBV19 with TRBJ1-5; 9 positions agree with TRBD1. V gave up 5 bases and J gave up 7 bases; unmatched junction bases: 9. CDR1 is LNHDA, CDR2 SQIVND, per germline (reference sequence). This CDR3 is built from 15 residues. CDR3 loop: CASSSLDRGEQPQHF. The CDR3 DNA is TGTGCCAGTAGTTCCCTGGACAGGGGAGAACAGCCCCAGCATTTT.

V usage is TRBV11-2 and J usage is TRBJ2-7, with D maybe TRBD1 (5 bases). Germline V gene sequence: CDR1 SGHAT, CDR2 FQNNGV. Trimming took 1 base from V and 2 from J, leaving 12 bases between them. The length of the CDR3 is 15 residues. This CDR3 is CASSLAPGSAYEQYF. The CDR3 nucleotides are TGTGCCAGCAGCTTAGCCCCAGGGTCAGCCTACGAGCAGTACTTC.

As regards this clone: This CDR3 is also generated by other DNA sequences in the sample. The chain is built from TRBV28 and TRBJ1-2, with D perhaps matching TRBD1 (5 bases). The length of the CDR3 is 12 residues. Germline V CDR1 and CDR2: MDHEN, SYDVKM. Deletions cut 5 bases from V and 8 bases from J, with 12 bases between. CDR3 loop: CASSPPGEGYTF. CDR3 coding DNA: TGTGCCAGCAGTCCCCCGGGGGAAGGCTACACCTTC.

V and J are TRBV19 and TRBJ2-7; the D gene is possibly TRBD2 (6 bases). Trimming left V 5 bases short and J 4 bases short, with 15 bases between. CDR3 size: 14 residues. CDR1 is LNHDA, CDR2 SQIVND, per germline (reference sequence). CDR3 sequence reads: CASSGGFPPYEQYF. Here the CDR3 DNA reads TGTGCCAGTAGTGGAGGGTTCCCCCCTTACGAGCAGTACTTC.

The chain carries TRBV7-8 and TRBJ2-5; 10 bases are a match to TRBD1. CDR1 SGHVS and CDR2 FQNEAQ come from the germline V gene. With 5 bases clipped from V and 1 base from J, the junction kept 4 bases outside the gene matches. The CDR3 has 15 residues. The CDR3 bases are TGTGCCAGCAGCCTTGGGACAGGGGTCCAAGAGACCCAGTACTTC. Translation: CASSLGTGVQETQYF.

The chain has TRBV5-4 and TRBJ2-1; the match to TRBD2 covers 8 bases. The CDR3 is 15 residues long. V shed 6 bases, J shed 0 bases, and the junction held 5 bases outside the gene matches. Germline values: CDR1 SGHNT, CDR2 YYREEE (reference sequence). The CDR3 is CASTRGGLSYNEQFF. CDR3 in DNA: TGTGCCAGCACCCGGGGGGGTCTCTCCTACAATGAGCAGTTCTTC. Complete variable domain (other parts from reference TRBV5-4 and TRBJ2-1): ETGVTQSPTHLIKTRGQQVTLRCSSQSGHNTVSWYQQALGQGPQFIFQYYREEENGRGNFPPRFSGLQFPNYSSELNVNALELDDSALYLCASTRGGLSYNEQFFGPGTRLTVL.

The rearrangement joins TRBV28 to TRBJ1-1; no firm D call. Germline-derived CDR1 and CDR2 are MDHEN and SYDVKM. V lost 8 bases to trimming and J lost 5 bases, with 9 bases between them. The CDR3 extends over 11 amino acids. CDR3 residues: CASQDGTEAFF. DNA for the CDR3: TGTGCCAGCCAGGATGGGACTGAAGCTTTCTTT.

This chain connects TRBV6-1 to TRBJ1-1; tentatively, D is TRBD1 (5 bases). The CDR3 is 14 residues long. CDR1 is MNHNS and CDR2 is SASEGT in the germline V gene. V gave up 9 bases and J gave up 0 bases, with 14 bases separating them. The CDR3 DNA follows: TGTGCCAGTACGTTTGGGGGGATGAACACTGAAGCTTTCTTT. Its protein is CASTFGGMNTEAFF.

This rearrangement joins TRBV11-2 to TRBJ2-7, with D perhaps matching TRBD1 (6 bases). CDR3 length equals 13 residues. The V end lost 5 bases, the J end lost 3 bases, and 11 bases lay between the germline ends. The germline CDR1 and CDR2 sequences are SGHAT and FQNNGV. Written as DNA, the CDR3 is TGTGCCAGCAGCAGGGACACGTACTACGAGCAGTACTTC. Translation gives CASSRDTYYEQYF.

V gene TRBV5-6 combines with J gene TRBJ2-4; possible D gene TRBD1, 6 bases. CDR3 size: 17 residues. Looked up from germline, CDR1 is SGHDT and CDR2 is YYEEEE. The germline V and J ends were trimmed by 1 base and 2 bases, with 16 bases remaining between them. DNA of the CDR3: TGTGCCAGCAGCTTGTTTTTACAGGGTGCCTCCAAAAACATTCAGTACTTC. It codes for CASSLFLQGASKNIQYF. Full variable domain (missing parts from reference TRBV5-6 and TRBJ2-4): DAGVTQSPTHLIKTRGQQVTLRCSPKSGHDTVSWYQQALGQGPQFIFQYYEEEERQRGNFPDRFSGHQFPNYSSELNVNALLLGDSALYLCASSLFLQGASKNIQYFGAGTRLSVL.

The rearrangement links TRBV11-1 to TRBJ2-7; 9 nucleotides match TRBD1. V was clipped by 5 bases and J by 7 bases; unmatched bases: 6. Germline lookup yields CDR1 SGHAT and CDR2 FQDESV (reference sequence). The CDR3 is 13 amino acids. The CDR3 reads CASSGTGGQEQYF. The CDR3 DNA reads TGTGCCAGCAGCGGCACAGGGGGCCAGGAGCAGTACTTC. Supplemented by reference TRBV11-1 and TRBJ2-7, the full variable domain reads EAEVAQSPRYKITEKSQAVAFWCDPISGHATLYWYRQILGQGPELLVQFQDESVVDDSQLPKDRFSAERLKGVDSTLKIQPAELGDSAMYLCASSGTGGQEQYFGPGTRLTVT.

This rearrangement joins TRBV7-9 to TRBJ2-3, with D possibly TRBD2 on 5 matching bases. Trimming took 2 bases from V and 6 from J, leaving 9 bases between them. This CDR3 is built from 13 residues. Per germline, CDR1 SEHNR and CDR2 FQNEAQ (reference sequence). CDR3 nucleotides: TGTGCCAGCAGCTTACGGGATTGGGATACGCAGTATTTT. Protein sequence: CASSLRDWDTQYF.

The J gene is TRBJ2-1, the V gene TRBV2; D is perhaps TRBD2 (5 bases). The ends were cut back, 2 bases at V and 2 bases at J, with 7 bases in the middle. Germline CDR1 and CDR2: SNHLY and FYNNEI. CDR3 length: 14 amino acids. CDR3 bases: TGTGCCAGCAGTGAACGGGAAACCTACAATGAGCAGTTCTTC. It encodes CASSERETYNEQFF.

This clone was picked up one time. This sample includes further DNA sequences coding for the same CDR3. The CDR3 loop is CASSFGGDYEQYF. The CDR3 coding sequence is TGTGCCAGCAGTTTTGGGGGTGACTACGAGCAGTACTTC. The chain has TRBV28 and TRBJ2-7, with D perhaps matching TRBD1 or TRBD2 (5 bases each). CDR3 size: 13 residues. Germline V gene data show CDR1 as MDHEN and CDR2 as SYDVKM. V lost 3 bases and J lost 3, with 9 bases in between.

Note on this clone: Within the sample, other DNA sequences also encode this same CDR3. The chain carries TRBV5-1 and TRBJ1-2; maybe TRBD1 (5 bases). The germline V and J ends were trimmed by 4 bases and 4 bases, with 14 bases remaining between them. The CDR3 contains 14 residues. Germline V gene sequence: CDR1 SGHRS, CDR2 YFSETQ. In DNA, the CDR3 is TGCGCCAGCAGCCCCGGGGAAGGGACCTATGGCTACACCTTC. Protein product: CASSPGEGTYGYTF.

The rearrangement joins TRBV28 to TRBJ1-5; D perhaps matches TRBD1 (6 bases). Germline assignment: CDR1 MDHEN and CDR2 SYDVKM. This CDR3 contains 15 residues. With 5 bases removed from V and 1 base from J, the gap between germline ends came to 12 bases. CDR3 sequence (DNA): TGTGCCAGCAGTGCCCCAGGGGTAAGCAATCAGCCCCAGCATTTT. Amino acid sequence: CASSAPGVSNQPQHF.

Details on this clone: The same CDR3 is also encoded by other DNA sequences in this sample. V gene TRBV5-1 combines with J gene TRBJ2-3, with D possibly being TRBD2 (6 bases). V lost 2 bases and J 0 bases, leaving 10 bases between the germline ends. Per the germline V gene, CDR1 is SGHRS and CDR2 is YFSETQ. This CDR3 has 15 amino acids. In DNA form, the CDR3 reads TGCGCCAGCAGCTTTTCCGGGACTAGCACAGATACGCAGTATTTT. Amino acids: CASSFSGTSTDTQYF.

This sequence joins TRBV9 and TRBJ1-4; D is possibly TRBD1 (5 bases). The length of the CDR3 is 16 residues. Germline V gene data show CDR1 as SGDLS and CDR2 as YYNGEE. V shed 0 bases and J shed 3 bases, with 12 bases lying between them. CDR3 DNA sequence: TGTGCCAGCAGCGTAGATGGGGGGAATTCTAATGAAAAACTGTTTTTT. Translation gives CASSVDGGNSNEKLFF. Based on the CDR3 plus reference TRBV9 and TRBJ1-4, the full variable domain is DSGVTQTPKHLITATGQRVTLRCSPRSGDLSVYWYQQSLDQGLQFLIQYYNGEERAKGNILERFSAQQFPDLHSELNLSSLELGDSALYFCASSVDGGNSNEKLFFGSGTQLSVL.

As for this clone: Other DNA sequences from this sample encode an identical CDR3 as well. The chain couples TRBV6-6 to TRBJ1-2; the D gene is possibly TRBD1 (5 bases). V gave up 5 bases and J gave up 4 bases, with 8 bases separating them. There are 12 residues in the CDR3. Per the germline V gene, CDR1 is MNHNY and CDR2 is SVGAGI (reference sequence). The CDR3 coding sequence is TGTGCCAGCAGTCGGGACCTCTATGGCTACACCTTC. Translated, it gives CASSRDLYGYTF.

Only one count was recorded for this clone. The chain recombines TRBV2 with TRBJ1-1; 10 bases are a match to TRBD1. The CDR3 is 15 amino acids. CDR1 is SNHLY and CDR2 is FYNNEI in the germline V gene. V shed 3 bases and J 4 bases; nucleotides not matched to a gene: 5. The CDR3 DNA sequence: TGTGCCAGCAGTGACATCGGACAGGGGGGCACTGAAGCTTTCTTT. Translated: CASSDIGQGGTEAFF.

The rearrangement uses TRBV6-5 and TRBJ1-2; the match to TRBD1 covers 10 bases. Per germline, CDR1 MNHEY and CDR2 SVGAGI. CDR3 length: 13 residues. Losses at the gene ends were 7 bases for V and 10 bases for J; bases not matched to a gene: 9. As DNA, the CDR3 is TGTGCCAGCAAGACAGGGGGCGCAGGACTCTACACCTTC. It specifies CASKTGGAGLYTF.

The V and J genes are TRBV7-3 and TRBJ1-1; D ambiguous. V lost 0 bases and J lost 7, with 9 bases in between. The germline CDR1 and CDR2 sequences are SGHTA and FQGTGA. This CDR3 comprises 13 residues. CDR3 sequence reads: CASSLTLLSEAFF. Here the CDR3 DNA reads TGTGCCAGCAGCTTAACGTTATTGAGTGAAGCTTTCTTT.

In DNA, the CDR3 is TGTGCCAGCAGCTTAGCTGGCCCCGGACTAGCGGGCACAGATACGCAGTATTTT. This translates into CASSLAGPGLAGTDTQYF. V is TRBV11-2 and J is TRBJ2-3, with 10 positions matching TRBD2. The ends lost 1 base at V and 1 base at J; junction bases unmatched: 8. The CDR3 loop spans 18 amino acids. Germline assignment: CDR1 SGHAT and CDR2 FQNNGV.

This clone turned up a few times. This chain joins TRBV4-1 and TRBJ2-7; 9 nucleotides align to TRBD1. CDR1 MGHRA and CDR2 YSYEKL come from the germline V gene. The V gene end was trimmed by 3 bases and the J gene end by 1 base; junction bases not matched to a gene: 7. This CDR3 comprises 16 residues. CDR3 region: CASSHPAGTGSYEQYF. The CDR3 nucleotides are TGCGCCAGCAGCCACCCCGCCGGGACAGGGTCCTACGAGCAGTACTTC.

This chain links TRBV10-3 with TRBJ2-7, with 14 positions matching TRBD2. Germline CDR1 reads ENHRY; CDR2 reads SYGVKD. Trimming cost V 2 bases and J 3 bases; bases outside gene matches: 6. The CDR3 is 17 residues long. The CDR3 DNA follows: TGTGCCATCAGTGAGATGGGACTAGCGGGGGTAAACTACGAGCAGTACTTC. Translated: CAISEMGLAGVNYEQYF.

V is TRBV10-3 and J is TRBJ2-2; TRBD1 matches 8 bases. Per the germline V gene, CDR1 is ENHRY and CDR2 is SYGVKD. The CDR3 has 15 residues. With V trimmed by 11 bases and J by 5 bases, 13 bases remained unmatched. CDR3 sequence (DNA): TGTGCCCCAACTAACAGGGGGATGAGAACCGGGGAGCTGTTTTTT. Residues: CAPTNRGMRTGELFF.

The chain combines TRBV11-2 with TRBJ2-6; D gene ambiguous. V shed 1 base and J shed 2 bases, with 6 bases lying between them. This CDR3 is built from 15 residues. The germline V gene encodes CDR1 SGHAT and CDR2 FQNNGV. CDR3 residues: CASSLGGAGANVLTF. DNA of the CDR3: TGTGCCAGCAGCTTAGGGGGTGCTGGGGCCAACGTCCTGACTTTC.